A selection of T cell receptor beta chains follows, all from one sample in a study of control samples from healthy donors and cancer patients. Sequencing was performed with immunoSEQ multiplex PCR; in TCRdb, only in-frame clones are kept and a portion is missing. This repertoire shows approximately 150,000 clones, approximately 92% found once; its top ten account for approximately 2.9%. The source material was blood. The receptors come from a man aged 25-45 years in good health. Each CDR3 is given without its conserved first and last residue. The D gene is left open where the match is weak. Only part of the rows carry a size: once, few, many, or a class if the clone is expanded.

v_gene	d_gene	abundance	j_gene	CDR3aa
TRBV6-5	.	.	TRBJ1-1	ASSDTGRSKAF
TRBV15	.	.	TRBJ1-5	ATSRDHGQPQH
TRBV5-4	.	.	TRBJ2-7	ASSSQGAYEQY
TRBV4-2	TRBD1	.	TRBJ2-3	ASSPRTGNSTDTQY
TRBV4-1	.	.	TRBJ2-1	ASSQGYEQF
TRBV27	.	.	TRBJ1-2	ASSLSNWGAFYGYT
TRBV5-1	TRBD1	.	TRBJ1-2	ASSPTGGEGGYT
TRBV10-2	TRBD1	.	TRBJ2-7	ASRDRDRSSYEQY
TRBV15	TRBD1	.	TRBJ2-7	ATSRGQGLGEQY
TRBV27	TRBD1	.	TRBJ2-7	ASGRQGGNEQY
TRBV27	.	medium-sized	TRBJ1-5	ASSLMSGFIQPQH
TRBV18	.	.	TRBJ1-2	ASSPPDLRQASYGYT
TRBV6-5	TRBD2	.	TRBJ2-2	ASTISGGAPGELF
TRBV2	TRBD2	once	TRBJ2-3	ASSVFGGGAFLTQY
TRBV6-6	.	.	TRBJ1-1	ASTTFTGNTEAF
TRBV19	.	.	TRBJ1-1	ASLRDNTEAF
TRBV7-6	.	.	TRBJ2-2	ASSSPRGFAGELF
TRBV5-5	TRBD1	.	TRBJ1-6	ASSPGGDNSPLH
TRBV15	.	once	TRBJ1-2	ATSRETFYGYT
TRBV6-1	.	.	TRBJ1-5	ASSEIGGAGQPQH
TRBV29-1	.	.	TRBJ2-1	SVFLRGRNEQF
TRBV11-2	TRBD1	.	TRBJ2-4	ASSPGQGVKNIQY
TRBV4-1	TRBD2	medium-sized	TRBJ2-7	ASSQGSGGTYEQY
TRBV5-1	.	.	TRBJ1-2	ASSFSAGNDYGYT
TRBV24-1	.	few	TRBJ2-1	APLVGVEQF
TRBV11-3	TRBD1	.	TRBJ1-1	ASSPRQGDTEAF
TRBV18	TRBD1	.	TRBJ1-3	ASSPWGQGESGNTIY
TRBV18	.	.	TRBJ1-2	ASSPGPPYGYT
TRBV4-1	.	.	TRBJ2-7	ASSQSEGGSYEQY
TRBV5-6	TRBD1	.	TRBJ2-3	ASSLIDRGRDTQY
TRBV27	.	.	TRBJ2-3	ASSSPWGAGTDTQY
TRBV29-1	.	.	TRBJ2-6	SVPSGANVLT
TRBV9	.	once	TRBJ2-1	ASSVAGIPNNEQF
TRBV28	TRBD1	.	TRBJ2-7	ATRDRQFYEQY
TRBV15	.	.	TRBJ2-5	ATSSPPKETQY
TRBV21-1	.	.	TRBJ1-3	ASTLGGRVRNTIY
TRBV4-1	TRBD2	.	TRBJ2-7	ASSQGELAGTTYEQY
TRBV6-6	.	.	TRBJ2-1	ASSPRRGSYNEQF
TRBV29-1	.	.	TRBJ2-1	SVDLSSYNEQF
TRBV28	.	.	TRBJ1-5	ASRSPRVGNQPQH
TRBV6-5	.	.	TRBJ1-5	ASHPTGIHQPQH
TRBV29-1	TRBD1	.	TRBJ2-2	SVEWQGARTGELF
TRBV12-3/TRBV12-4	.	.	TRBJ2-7	ASRRTGSSEQY
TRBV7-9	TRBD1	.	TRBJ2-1	ASSLGAVPGTEYNEQF
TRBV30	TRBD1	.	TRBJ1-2	AWSGTGEGYT
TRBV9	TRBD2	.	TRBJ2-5	ASSKATSGGLYQETQY
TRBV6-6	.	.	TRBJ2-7	ASLRGTASYEQY
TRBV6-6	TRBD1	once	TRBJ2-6	ASRDSISSGANVLT
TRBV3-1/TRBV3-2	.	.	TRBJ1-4	ASSQVQLRGGEKLF